These 10 T cell receptor beta chains originate from one sample sequenced in a study of shared clonotypes between healthy human individuals. The protocol was immunoSEQ multiplex PCR, while the TCRdb copy is restricted to in-frame clones and leaves out a portion. The sample carries approximately 2,300,000 clones, around 93% recorded once. Specimen: naive CD4+ T cells from PBMCs. Subset specified: CD45RA+ positively selected. These TCRs come from a young man in good health. Some clones in this sample may be carry-over from other donors' samples.

This sequence joins TRBV27 and TRBJ1-5; D is unresolved. Germline loops: CDR1 MNHEY, CDR2 SMNVEV (reference sequence). V shed 6 bases and J shed 1 base, with 7 bases lying between them. This CDR3 contains 13 residues. The CDR3 nucleotides are TGTGCCAGCAGGGACCGAAGCAATCAGCCCCAGCATTTT. It codes for CASRDRSNQPQHF.

The chain uses TRBV9 and TRBJ2-2; 10 bases match TRBD2. This CDR3 is built from 15 residues. V dropped 7 bases and J dropped 11; count of bases not matched to a gene: 14. Germline lookup yields CDR1 SGDLS and CDR2 YYNGEE. This chain's CDR3 is CASSQKASGSSELFF. Written as DNA, the CDR3 is TGTGCCAGCTCACAGAAGGCTAGCGGGAGTAGTGAGCTGTTTTTT.

V usage is TRBV6-5 and J usage is TRBJ2-7; perhaps TRBD2 as D (5 bases). This CDR3 region has 14 residues. The germline gives CDR1 MNHEY, CDR2 SVGAGI. Trimming took 5 bases from V and 2 from J, leaving 13 bases between them. The CDR3 loop reads CASSLGYGAYEQYF. The CDR3 nucleotides read TGTGCCAGCAGTCTAGGTTACGGGGCCTACGAGCAGTACTTC.

Remarks on this clone: Other DNA sequences of this sample code for an identical CDR3. The chain has TRBV2 and TRBJ1-1; TRBD1 aligns across 9 bases. The CDR3 sequence is 14 residues long. Germline CDR1 and CDR2: SNHLY and FYNNEI. Losses at the gene ends were 6 bases for V and 5 bases for J; bases not matched to a gene: 7. The CDR3, as DNA: TGTGCCAGCAGCTCCGACAGGGGGGGAACTGAAGCTTTCTTT. Translation gives CASSSDRGGTEAFF.

V gene TRBV28 combines with J gene TRBJ1-4, with TRBD1 as a possible D gene (5 bases). Germline CDR1 reads MDHEN; CDR2 reads SYDVKM. V dropped 3 bases and J dropped 6 bases, with 17 bases sitting between them. This CDR3 spans 16 amino acids. The CDR3 sequence is CASSFLDNQNYEKLFF. CDR3 DNA: TGTGCCAGCAGTTTCTTGGACAACCAGAATTATGAAAAACTGTTTTTT. Based on the CDR3 plus reference TRBV28 and TRBJ1-4, the full variable domain is DVKVTQSSRYLVKRTGEKVFLECVQDMDHENMFWYRQDPGLGLRLIYFSYDVKMKEKGDIPEGYSVSREKKERFSLILESASTNQTSMYLCASSFLDNQNYEKLFFGSGTQLSVL.

The CDR3 nucleotides read TGTGCCAGCAGTGAATCCGGTCAGGAAAAACTGTTTTTT. Translating it yields CASSESGQEKLFF. The gene calls are TRBV25-1 and TRBJ1-4; D unresolved. The CDR3 totals 13 residues. Trimming stripped 1 base from V and 8 bases from J, with 8 bases between. Germline CDR1 MGHDK, CDR2 SYGVNS.

Comment on this clone: Other DNA variants within this sample encode the same CDR3. The chain links TRBV18 to TRBJ1-3; 7 bases align to TRBD1. The CDR3 is made up of 15 amino acids. Per the germline V gene, CDR1 is KGHSH and CDR2 is LQKENI. With 6 bases clipped from V and 0 bases from J, the junction kept 5 bases outside the gene matches. The DNA for the CDR3 is TGTGCCAGCTCTCGGGGACAGTCCTCTGGAAACACCATATATTTT. Residues: CASSRGQSSGNTIYF.

In regard to this clone: The same CDR3 can be traced to other DNA sequences in this sample. V usage is TRBV15 and J usage is TRBJ2-3; D not resolved. V was trimmed by 3 bases and J by 3 bases, leaving 10 bases between them. This CDR3 comprises 14 residues. CDR1 LNHNV and CDR2 YYDKDF come from the germline V gene (reference sequence). The CDR3 bases are TGTGCCACCAGCAGGGGATTGGGGACAGATACGCAGTATTTT. It codes for CATSRGLGTDTQYF.

This clone occurred a few times. Other DNA sequences in this sample translate to the same CDR3. This chain connects TRBV9 to TRBJ1-1; D gene ambiguous. From germline, CDR1 is SGDLS and CDR2 YYNGEE. V shed 0 bases and J shed 1 base, with 4 bases lying between them. The CDR3 covers 13 residues. The CDR3 protein is CASSVAGNTEAFF. The CDR3 bases are TGTGCCAGCAGCGTAGCCGGGAACACTGAAGCTTTCTTT.

This sequence joins TRBV7-7 and TRBJ2-5, with D possibly being TRBD1 or TRBD2 (5 bases each). CDR3 length: 14 residues. CDR1 is SSHAT and CDR2 is FNYEAQ in the germline V gene (reference sequence). V was cut by 5 bases and J by 1 base, with 11 bases left in between. The CDR3 DNA sequence: TGTGCCAGCAGCAAGACCGGGACCCAAGAGACCCAGTACTTC. As protein: CASSKTGTQETQYF.